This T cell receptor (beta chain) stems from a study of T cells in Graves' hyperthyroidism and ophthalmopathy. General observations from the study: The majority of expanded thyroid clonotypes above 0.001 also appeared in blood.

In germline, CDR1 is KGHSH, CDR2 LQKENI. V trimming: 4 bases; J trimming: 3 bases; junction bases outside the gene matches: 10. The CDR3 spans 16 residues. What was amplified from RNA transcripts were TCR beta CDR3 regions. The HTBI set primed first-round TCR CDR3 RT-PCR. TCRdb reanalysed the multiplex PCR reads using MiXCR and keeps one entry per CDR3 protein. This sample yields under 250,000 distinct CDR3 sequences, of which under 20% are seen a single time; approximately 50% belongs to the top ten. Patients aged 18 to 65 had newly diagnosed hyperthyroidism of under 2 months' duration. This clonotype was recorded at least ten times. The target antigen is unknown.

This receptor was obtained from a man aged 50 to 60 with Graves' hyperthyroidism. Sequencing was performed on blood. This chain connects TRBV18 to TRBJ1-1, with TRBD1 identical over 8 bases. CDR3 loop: CASSLTGALVYTEAFF. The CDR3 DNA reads TGTGCCAGCTCACTGACAGGGGCCTTAGTGTACACTGAAGCTTTCTTT.